This T cell receptor (beta chain) derives from a study of T cell responses to AZD1222 COVID-19 vaccine. The CDR3 consists of 14 residues. Germline CDR1 is LNHDA and CDR2 is SQIVND (reference sequence). Trimming stripped 4 bases from V and 1 base from J, with 8 bases between. This clone was seen just once. This table comes from immunoSEQ multiplex PCR, and its TCRdb copy is limited to in-frame clones, with some not included. The data show some 160,000 clones, about 92% seen once. The chain couples TRBV19 to TRBJ1-5, with D possibly matching TRBD1 (5 bases). This specimen was peripheral blood, taken on day 0 of AZD1222 vaccination. This receptor was identified in an adult in good health. The CDR3: CASSSGGSNQPQHF. The CDR3 DNA follows: TGTGCCAGTAGTAGCGGGGGGAGCAATCAGCCCCAGCATTTT.